What follows are 24 T cell receptor beta chains derived from one specimen sequenced in a study of T cell responses to AZD1222 COVID-19 vaccine. The protocol was immunoSEQ multiplex PCR, while the TCRdb copy is restricted to in-frame clones and leaves out a portion. The data show approximately 140,000 clones, roughly nine tenths seen once. Sequences were derived from peripheral blood, sampled on day 0 of AZD1222 vaccination. These receptors were collected from an adult in good health.

CDR3 sequence reads: CASSYSGTGPDGLFF. The CDR3 region has the DNA TGTGCCAGCAGTTACTCAGGGACAGGGCCCGATGGGCTGTTTTTT. The chain combines TRBV6-6 with TRBJ1-4; 9 nucleotides match TRBD1. This CDR3 spans 15 amino acids. V lost 0 bases to trimming and J lost 14 bases; unmatched junction nucleotides: 10. Germline CDR1 MNHNY, CDR2 SVGAGI (reference sequence).

J is TRBJ1-5 and V is TRBV11-2; the D is unclear. CDR3 length: 13 amino acids. V dropped 0 bases and J dropped 1 base, with 1 base sitting between them. Germline CDR1 SGHAT, CDR2 FQNNGV. The CDR3 reads CASSLESNQPQHF. The CDR3 bases are TGTGCCAGCAGCTTAGAGAGCAATCAGCCCCAGCATTTT.

The V and J genes are TRBV2 and TRBJ1-1; D might be TRBD1 (5 bases). The CDR3 is 12 residues long. Trimming took 9 bases from V and 5 from J, leaving 13 bases between them. The germline gives CDR1 SNHLY, CDR2 FYNNEI. Here the CDR3 reads CASPPGGTEAFF. CDR3 DNA sequence: TGTGCCAGTCCCCCCGGGGGGACTGAAGCTTTCTTT.

The genes are TRBV28 and TRBJ2-6, with D possibly matching TRBD1 (5 bases). Germline CDR1 is MDHEN and CDR2 is SYDVKM. The length of the CDR3 is 16 residues. V was clipped by 2 bases and J by 0 bases, with 8 bases between them. The CDR3 DNA follows: TGTGCCAGCAGTTTAGCAGGGAACTCTGGGGCCAACGTCCTGACTTTC. This gives the protein CASSLAGNSGANVLTF.

V usage is TRBV28 and J usage is TRBJ2-5, with 8 bases matching TRBD1. V lost 8 bases and J lost 4; bases outside the gene matches: 15. The CDR3 consists of 16 residues. Germline V gene lookup returns CDR1 MDHEN and CDR2 SYDVKM. The CDR3 DNA is TGTGCCAGCGGTCCTCTGGGGACAGGTAGGGGAGAGACCCAGTACTTC. Translated: CASGPLGTGRGETQYF. Using reference TRBV28 and TRBJ2-5 for the parts outside the CDR3, the full variable domain is DVKVTQSSRYLVKRTGEKVFLECVQDMDHENMFWYRQDPGLGLRLIYFSYDVKMKEKGDIPEGYSVSREKKERFSLILESASTNQTSMYLCASGPLGTGRGETQYFGPGTRLLVL.

The gene calls are TRBV7-3 and TRBJ2-2, with D perhaps matching TRBD1 (5 bases). The CDR3 runs to 14 residues. Germline assignment: CDR1 SGHTA and CDR2 FQGTGA. V dropped 6 bases and J dropped 4 bases, with 12 bases sitting between them. The CDR3 spells CASRTGALTGELFF. The CDR3 DNA is TGTGCCAGCAGAACAGGCGCCCTCACCGGGGAGCTGTTTTTT.

The V call is TRBV7-9, the J call TRBJ2-3; D is possibly TRBD2 (7 bases). Germline CDR1 is SEHNR and CDR2 is FQNEAQ (reference sequence). The CDR3 covers 15 residues. V dropped 2 bases and J dropped 4 bases, with 13 bases sitting between them. The CDR3 sequence: CASSLSRGAADTQYF. The CDR3 DNA reads as TGTGCCAGCAGCTTATCCCGGGGGGCCGCAGATACGCAGTATTTT.

This chain uses TRBV11-2 with TRBJ1-2; 7 nucleotides line up with TRBD1. The V and J ends lost 6 bases and 4 bases, in that order; junction bases with no gene match: 11. Germline assignment: CDR1 SGHAT and CDR2 FQNNGV. CDR3 size: 15 residues. CDR3 DNA sequence: TGTGCCAGCAGGAGGGGGCGCTTACCCTCCTATGGCTACACCTTC. Its translation is CASRRGRLPSYGYTF.

The chain is built from TRBV19 and TRBJ2-7; no reliable D call. CDR1 and CDR2 from the germline V gene are LNHDA and SQIVND (reference sequence). CDR3 length: 13 amino acids. V was pared by 3 bases and J by 1 base, with 7 bases between. CDR3 loop: CASSMGSSYEQYF. The CDR3 DNA sequence: TGTGCCAGTAGTATGGGTTCATCCTACGAGCAGTACTTC.

This chain joins TRBV5-1 and TRBJ1-4; TRBD1 aligns across 7 bases. Germline CDR1 is SGHRS and CDR2 is YFSETQ. The ends lost 3 bases at V and 3 bases at J; junction bases unmatched: 8. This CDR3 spans 16 amino acids. CDR3 coding DNA: TGCGCCAGCAGCTCACAGGGGACCAGCCCTAATGAAAAACTGTTTTTT. Its translation: CASSSQGTSPNEKLFF.

The genes are TRBV18 and TRBJ1-1; D not resolved. The germline V gene encodes CDR1 KGHSH and CDR2 LQKENI. Trimming took off 3 bases at V and 5 bases at J, with 16 bases between the two ends. This CDR3 has 15 amino acids. Here the CDR3 reads CASSPRTREGTEAFF. In DNA form, the CDR3 reads TGTGCCAGCTCACCCCGGACCCGGGAGGGAACTGAAGCTTTCTTT.

The chain uses TRBV5-5 and TRBJ2-7, with D uncertain. This CDR3 contains 14 residues. CDR1 is SGHKS and CDR2 is YYEKEE in the germline V gene (reference sequence). Trimming stripped 0 bases from V and 0 bases from J, with 7 bases between. The CDR3 loop is CASSLEGSSYEQYF. Written as DNA, the CDR3 is TGTGCCAGCAGCTTGGAAGGGTCCTCCTACGAGCAGTACTTC.

The chain recombines TRBV19 with TRBJ1-4, with D hard to call. There are 13 residues in the CDR3. Germline loops: CDR1 LNHDA, CDR2 SQIVND (reference sequence). The V end was cut by 3 bases, the J end by 4 bases, with 6 bases between. In DNA form, the CDR3 reads TGTGCCAGTAGTATGGGCAATAATGAAAAACTGTTTTTT. This encodes CASSMGNNEKLFF. Supplemented by reference TRBV19 and TRBJ1-4, the full variable domain reads DGGITQSPKYLFRKEGQNVTLSCEQNLNHDAMYWYRQDPGQGLRLIYYSQIVNDFQKGDIAEGYSVSREKKESFPLTVTSAQKNPTAFYLCASSMGNNEKLFFGSGTQLSVL.

CDR3 in amino acids: CASSQSDRGLPGELFF. The CDR3 coding sequence is TGCGCCAGCAGCCAGTCTGACAGGGGGCTTCCGGGGGAGCTGTTTTTT. The rearrangement uses TRBV4-1 and TRBJ2-2; 10 bases match TRBD1. Germline CDR1 MGHRA, CDR2 YSYEKL. CDR3 length: 16 residues. The ends lost 3 bases at V and 8 bases at J; junction bases unmatched: 9.

The V and J genes are TRBV28 and TRBJ2-5; 7 positions agree with TRBD1. The V segment lost 6 bases and the J segment 1 base; nucleotides outside the gene matches: 5. This CDR3 has 14 residues. Looked up from germline, CDR1 is MDHEN and CDR2 is SYDVKM. As DNA, the CDR3 is TGTGCCAGCAGGTTTGGGACAGCCCAAGAGACCCAGTACTTC. It is translated as CASRFGTAQETQYF.

The J gene is TRBJ1-2, the V gene TRBV29-1; no definite D call. CDR1 is SQVTM and CDR2 is ANQGSEA in the germline V gene. The CDR3 has 11 amino acids. V gave up 4 bases and J gave up 5 bases, with 8 bases separating them. The CDR3 coding sequence is TGCAGCGTTGGGCACGAGTATGGCTACACCTTC. Translated, it gives CSVGHEYGYTF.

The chain has TRBV6-5 and TRBJ1-1; 7 bases match TRBD1. Looked up from germline, CDR1 is MNHEY and CDR2 is SVGAGI. CDR3 length: 15 residues. V shed 6 bases and J 7 bases; nucleotides not matched to a gene: 14. Here the CDR3 reads CASSLQGGPEYEAFF. Written as DNA, the CDR3 is TGTGCCAGCAGCCTGCAGGGGGGCCCGGAGTATGAAGCTTTCTTT.

The chain carries TRBV6-5 and TRBJ2-7; 10 nucleotides line up with TRBD1. Germline assignment: CDR1 MNHEY and CDR2 SVGAGI. The CDR3 extends over 16 amino acids. V shed 0 bases and J 3 bases; nucleotides not matched to a gene: 5. The DNA of the CDR3 is TGTGCCAGCAGTTACTCGGGACAGGGGATCGTCTACGAGCAGTACTTC. Amino acids: CASSYSGQGIVYEQYF.

This chain uses TRBV6-5 with TRBJ2-7, with 9 bases lining up with TRBD1. The junction had 8 bases not matched to a gene; V was cut back by 6 bases and J by 5 bases. Germline loops: CDR1 MNHEY, CDR2 SVGAGI. The CDR3 is made up of 14 amino acids. CDR3 residues: CASSLGQGYNEQYF. Written as DNA, the CDR3 is TGTGCCAGCAGCCTCGGACAGGGGTACAACGAGCAGTACTTC.

This clone was counted a few times. The chain uses TRBV28 and TRBJ2-5; 10 positions agree with TRBD1. Losses at the gene ends were 6 bases for V and 2 bases for J; bases not matched to a gene: 6. Per the germline V gene, CDR1 is MDHEN and CDR2 is SYDVKM. The length of the CDR3 is 15 residues. The CDR3 DNA reads TGTGCCAGCAGATGGACAGGGGGGCCACAAGAGACCCAGTACTTC. It encodes CASRWTGGPQETQYF. Full variable domain (missing parts from reference TRBV28 and TRBJ2-5): DVKVTQSSRYLVKRTGEKVFLECVQDMDHENMFWYRQDPGLGLRLIYFSYDVKMKEKGDIPEGYSVSREKKERFSLILESASTNQTSMYLCASRWTGGPQETQYFGPGTRLLVL.

In the case of this clone: One end of the junction varies from germline; a read error may be responsible. The V call is TRBV20-1, the J call TRBJ2-1, with D perhaps TRBD2 (5 bases). Germline V gene data show CDR1 as DFQATT and CDR2 as SNEGSKA (reference sequence). The CDR3 is 11 residues long. CDR3 in amino acids: CSVDSNNEQFF. The CDR3, as DNA: TGCAGTGTGGACTCCAACAATGAGCAGTTCTTC.

The chain links TRBV9 to TRBJ2-1; D is possibly TRBD2 (6 bases). Looked up from germline, CDR1 is SGDLS and CDR2 is YYNGEE. V lost 3 bases and J 3 bases, leaving 25 bases between the germline ends. The CDR3 is made up of 19 amino acids. The CDR3 DNA reads TGTGCCAGCAGCGGCGGGGCTCCTATTTCGGGAGCTCACTACAATGAGCAGTTCTTC. This encodes CASSGGAPISGAHYNEQFF. Full variable domain (rest looked up from reference TRBV9 and TRBJ2-1): DSGVTQTPKHLITATGQRVTLRCSPRSGDLSVYWYQQSLDQGLQFLIQYYNGEERAKGNILERFSAQQFPDLHSELNLSSLELGDSALYFCASSGGAPISGAHYNEQFFGPGTRLTVL.

The CDR3 DNA reads TGCGCCAGCAGCCACCGACAGGGGCGGGAAAACTATGGCTACACCTTC. It encodes CASSHRQGRENYGYTF. This chain connects TRBV4-1 to TRBJ1-2; 8 nucleotides match TRBD1. CDR3 length: 16 amino acids. Germline lookup yields CDR1 MGHRA and CDR2 YSYEKL. J was trimmed by 2 bases and V by 3 bases; bases with no gene match: 8.

The rearrangement links TRBV7-8 to TRBJ2-5, with 11 bases lining up with TRBD2. Germline CDR1 reads SGHVS; CDR2 reads FQNEAQ. V gave up 4 bases and J gave up 2 bases; unmatched junction bases: 6. The CDR3 spans 16 residues. CDR3 protein: CASSWMRLAGQETQYF. CDR3 bases: TGTGCCAGCAGCTGGATGAGACTAGCGGGGCAAGAGACCCAGTACTTC.